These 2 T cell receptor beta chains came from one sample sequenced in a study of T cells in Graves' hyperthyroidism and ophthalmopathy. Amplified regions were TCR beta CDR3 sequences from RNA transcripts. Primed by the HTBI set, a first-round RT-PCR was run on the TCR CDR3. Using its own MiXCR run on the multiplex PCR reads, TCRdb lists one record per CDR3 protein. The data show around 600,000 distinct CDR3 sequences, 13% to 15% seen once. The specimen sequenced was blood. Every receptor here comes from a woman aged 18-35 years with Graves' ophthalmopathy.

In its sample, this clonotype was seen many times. The CDR3 DNA reads as TGCAGCGTTGTCTCAGGGTTGAAACCGGACAATGAGCAGTTCTTC. Translating it yields CSVVSGLKPDNEQFF. The rearrangement uses TRBV29-1 and TRBJ2-1; tentative D call: TRBD1 (5 bases). The germline V gene has CDR1 SQVTM and CDR2 ANQGSEA. Deletions cut 4 bases from V and 5 bases from J, with 18 bases between. This CDR3 is 15 amino acids long.

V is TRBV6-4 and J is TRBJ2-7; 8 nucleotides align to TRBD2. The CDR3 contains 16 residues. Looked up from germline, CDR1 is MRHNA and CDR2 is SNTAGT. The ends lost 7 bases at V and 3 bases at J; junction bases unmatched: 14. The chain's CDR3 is CASIGPSGSPNYEQYF. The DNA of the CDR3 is TGTGCCAGCATAGGGCCCAGCGGGAGCCCCAACTACGAGCAGTACTTC.